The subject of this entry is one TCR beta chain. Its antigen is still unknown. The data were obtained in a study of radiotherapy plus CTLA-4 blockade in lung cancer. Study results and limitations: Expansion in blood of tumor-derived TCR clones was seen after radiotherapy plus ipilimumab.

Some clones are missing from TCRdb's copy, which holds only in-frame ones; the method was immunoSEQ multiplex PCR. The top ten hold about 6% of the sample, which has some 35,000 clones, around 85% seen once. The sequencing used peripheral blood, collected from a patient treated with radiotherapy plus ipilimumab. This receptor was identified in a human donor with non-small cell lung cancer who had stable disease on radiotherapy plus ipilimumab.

The CDR3 DNA is TGTGCCACCGGTCCGGGACACTTCACAGATACGCAGTATTTT. Translated, it gives CATGPGHFTDTQYF. J is TRBJ2-3 and V is TRBV15; tentatively, D is TRBD1 (6 bases). The germline V and J ends were trimmed by 8 bases and 2 bases, with 14 bases remaining between them. Germline loops: CDR1 LNHNV, CDR2 YYDKDF (reference sequence). This CDR3 region has 14 residues.